The 11 T cell receptor beta chains below come from one sample, sequenced in a study of control samples from healthy donors and cancer patients. Method: immunoSEQ multiplex PCR; TCRdb's copy keeps in-frame clones and lacks some. This table holds tens of thousands of clones, 85% to 95% found once. Sequenced input: PBMCs. Receptors originate from a young man with colorectal cancer.

The chain recombines TRBV10-3 with TRBJ2-5; D is tentatively TRBD1 or TRBD2 (7 bases each). The ends were cut back, 2 bases at V and 5 bases at J, with 12 bases in the middle. Germline CDR1 is ENHRY and CDR2 is SYGVKD. The CDR3 is made up of 14 amino acids. The CDR3, as DNA: TGTGCCATCAGTGAGGCAGGGGGGGGTGAGACCCAGTACTTC. As protein: CAISEAGGGETQYF.

The rearrangement joins TRBV5-1 to TRBJ1-6; D not certain. The CDR3 sequence is 14 residues long. Per the germline V gene, CDR1 is SGHRS and CDR2 is YFSETQ. V lost 0 bases, J lost 5 bases, and 6 bases lay in between. The chain's CDR3 is CASSLEQNNSPLHF. CDR3 DNA sequence: TGCGCCAGCAGCTTGGAACAGAATAATTCACCCCTCCACTTT.

V and J are TRBV6-2 or TRBV6-3 and TRBJ1-1; D is unresolved. CDR3 length: 13 amino acids. Trimming left V 0 bases short and J 2 bases short, with 4 bases between. Germline values: CDR1 MNHEY, CDR2 SVGEGT. The CDR3 loop is CASSYSFNTEAFF. CDR3 nucleotide sequence: TGTGCCAGCAGTTACTCTTTCAACACTGAAGCTTTCTTT.

This clone was seen more than once but under ten times. The chain employs TRBV19 and TRBJ2-5; D gene uncertain. V lost 1 base, J lost 5 bases, and 14 bases lay in between. This CDR3 has 15 residues. The V gene's germline CDR1 is LNHDA and CDR2 SQIVND (reference sequence). Here the CDR3 reads CASSIVTGPEETQYF. The CDR3 nucleotides are TGTGCCAGTAGTATAGTAACCGGGCCGGAGGAGACCCAGTACTTC.

The chain carries TRBV27 and TRBJ2-7, with 8 bases that match TRBD1. V gave up 3 bases and J gave up 3 bases; unmatched junction bases: 4. The CDR3 is 14 amino acids. Germline loops: CDR1 MNHEY, CDR2 SMNVEV (reference sequence). The CDR3: CASSLAGTGYEQYV. Here the CDR3 DNA reads TGTGCCAGCAGTTTGGCGGGGACAGGCTACGAGCAGTACGTC.

The genes are TRBV11-3 and TRBJ2-7; 8 nucleotides line up with TRBD2. Trimming at V came to 5 bases and at J to 3 bases, leaving 9 bases not matched to a gene. Germline V CDR1 and CDR2: SGHNT, YENEEA. CDR3 length: 15 amino acids. The CDR3 sequence: CASSPRAGADYEQYF. The CDR3 DNA follows: TGTGCCAGCAGCCCACGAGCGGGGGCAGACTACGAGCAGTACTTC.

The rearrangement uses TRBV11-2 and TRBJ2-7; D ambiguous. The ends were cut back, 0 bases at V and 2 bases at J, with 5 bases in the middle. The germline V gene has CDR1 SGHAT and CDR2 FQNNGV. This CDR3 spans 13 amino acids. The CDR3, as DNA: TGTGCCAGCAGCTTAGACGGAACCTACGAGCAGTACGTC. Translating it yields CASSLDGTYEQYV.

The chain uses TRBV6-6 and TRBJ1-2; 10 positions agree with TRBD1. Trimming took 3 bases from V and 2 from J; bases not matched to a gene: 3. Germline V gene data show CDR1 as MNHNY and CDR2 as SVGAGI (reference sequence). The CDR3 consists of 15 residues. The CDR3 protein is CASSYDRGLNYGYTF. For the CDR3, the DNA is TGTGCCAGCAGTTATGACAGGGGGCTCAACTATGGCTACACCTTC.

This chain connects TRBV6-5 to TRBJ1-2; D remains unclear. Trimming stripped 8 bases from V and 3 bases from J, with 13 bases between. The germline V gene encodes CDR1 MNHEY and CDR2 SVGAGI. CDR3 length: 13 residues. DNA of the CDR3: TGTGCCAGCCGATGGGGAGTCGACTATGGCTACACCTTC. It yields the protein CASRWGVDYGYTF.

The CDR3, as DNA: TGTGCCAGCAGCTTAGGAGCCAGCAATGAGCAGTTCTTC. Residues: CASSLGASNEQFF. This sequence joins TRBV7-2 and TRBJ2-1; D gene uncertain. Germline values: CDR1 SGHTA, CDR2 FQGNSA. The CDR3 is 13 residues long. V shed 1 base and J shed 6 bases, with 7 bases lying between them.

This chain connects TRBV18 to TRBJ2-3; D not resolved. V was trimmed by 5 bases and J by 2 bases, leaving 8 bases between them. The CDR3 covers 13 residues. The germline V gene has CDR1 KGHSH and CDR2 LQKENI. The CDR3: CASSSSLTDTQYF. CDR3 coding DNA: TGTGCCAGCTCATCGTCCCTCACAGATACGCAGTATTTT.